These 3 T cell receptor beta chains were all obtained from the same sample, sequenced in a study of graft-versus-host responses after intestinal transplantation. Generated by immunoSEQ multiplex PCR, the TCRdb table keeps only in-frame clones and is missing some. The table shows tens of thousands of clones, with approximately 94% occurring only once. Antigen specificity for these receptors is unknown. Sequences were derived from unstimulated CD4+ T cells sorted from spleen or lymph node cells, sampled before transplant. These receptor sequences come from a human donor who was the organ donor for an intestinal transplant.

This clone has a single count. This chain joins TRBV18 and TRBJ1-4; TRBD1 is a possible D gene (6 bases). Germline CDR1 KGHSH, CDR2 LQKENI. The germline V and J ends were trimmed by 3 bases and 4 bases, with 9 bases remaining between them. The CDR3 has 14 amino acids. The CDR3 coding sequence is TGTGCCAGCTCACCCGGGACAAATAATGAAAAACTGTTTTTT. Translated, it gives CASSPGTNNEKLFF.

This clone was picked up one time. The chain couples TRBV5-1 to TRBJ1-1; D possibly corresponds to TRBD1 (6 bases). The CDR3 loop spans 14 amino acids. The V gene lost 3 bases and the J gene lost 2 bases, with 11 bases spanning the gap. Germline V gene sequence: CDR1 SGHRS, CDR2 YFSETQ. The CDR3 DNA follows: TGCGCCAGCAGCTGGGCAGGGGAAAACACTGAAGCTTTCTTT. Translated: CASSWAGENTEAFF.

This clone was picked up one time. This sequence joins TRBV10-2 and TRBJ1-2; D not resolved. This CDR3 contains 13 residues. V was cut by 6 bases and J by 0 bases, with 8 bases left in between. Per germline, CDR1 WSHSY and CDR2 SAAADI. The CDR3 nucleotides are TGCGCCAGCAGCTCACAAGCTAACTATGGCTACACCTTC. It translates to CASSSQANYGYTF.